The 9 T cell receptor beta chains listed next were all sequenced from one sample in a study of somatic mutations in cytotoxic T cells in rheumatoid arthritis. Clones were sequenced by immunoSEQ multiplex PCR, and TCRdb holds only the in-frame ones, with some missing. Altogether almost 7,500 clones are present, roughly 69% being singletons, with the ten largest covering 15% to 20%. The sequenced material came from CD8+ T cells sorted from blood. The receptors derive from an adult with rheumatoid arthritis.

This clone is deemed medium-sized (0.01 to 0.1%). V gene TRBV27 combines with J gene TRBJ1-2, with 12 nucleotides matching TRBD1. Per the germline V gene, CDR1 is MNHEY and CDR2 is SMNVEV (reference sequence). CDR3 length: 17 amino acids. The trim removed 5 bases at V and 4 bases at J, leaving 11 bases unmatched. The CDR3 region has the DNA TGTGCCAGCAGTGACGGGACAGGGGGCGGGATAAGCTATGGCTACACCTTC. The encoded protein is CASSDGTGGGISYGYTF.

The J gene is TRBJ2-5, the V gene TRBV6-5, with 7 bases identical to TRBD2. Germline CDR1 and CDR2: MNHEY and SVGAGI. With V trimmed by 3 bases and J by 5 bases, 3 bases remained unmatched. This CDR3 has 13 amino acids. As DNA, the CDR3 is TGTGCCAGCAGTTATGGGCGGGGGGAGACCCAGTACTTC. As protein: CASSYGRGETQYF.

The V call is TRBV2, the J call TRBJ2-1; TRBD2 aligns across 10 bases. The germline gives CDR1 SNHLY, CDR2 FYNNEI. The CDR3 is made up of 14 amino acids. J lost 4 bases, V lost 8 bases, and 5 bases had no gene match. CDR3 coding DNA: TGTGCCAGCGGGGAGCGGGAGGGATACAATGAGCAGTTCTTC. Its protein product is CASGEREGYNEQFF. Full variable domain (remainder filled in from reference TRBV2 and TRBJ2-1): EPEVTQTPSHQVTQMGQEVILRCVPISNHLYFYWYRQILGQKVEFLVSFYNNEISEKSEIFDDQFSVERPDGSNFTLKIRSTKLEDSAMYFCASGEREGYNEQFFGPGTRLTVL.

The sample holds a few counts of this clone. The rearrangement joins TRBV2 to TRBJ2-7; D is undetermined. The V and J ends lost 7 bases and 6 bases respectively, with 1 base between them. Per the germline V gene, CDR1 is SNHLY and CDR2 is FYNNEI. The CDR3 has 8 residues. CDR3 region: CASTEQYF. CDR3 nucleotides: TGTGCCAGCACCGAGCAGTACTTC. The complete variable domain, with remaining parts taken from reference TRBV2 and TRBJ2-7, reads EPEVTQTPSHQVTQMGQEVILRCVPISNHLYFYWYRQILGQKVEFLVSFYNNEISEKSEIFDDQFSVERPDGSNFTLKIRSTKLEDSAMYFCASTEQYFGPGTRLTVT.

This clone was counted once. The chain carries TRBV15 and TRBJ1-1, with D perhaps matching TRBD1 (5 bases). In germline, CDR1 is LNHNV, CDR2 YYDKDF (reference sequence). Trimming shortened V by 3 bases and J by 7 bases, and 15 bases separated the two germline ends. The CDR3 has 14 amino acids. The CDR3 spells CATSSGHNDGEAFF. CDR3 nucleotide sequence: TGTGCCACCAGCAGCGGACACAATGACGGTGAAGCTTTCTTT. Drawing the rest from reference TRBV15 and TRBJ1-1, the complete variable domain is DAMVIQNPRYQVTQFGKPVTLSCSQTLNHNVMYWYQQKSSQAPKLLFHYYDKDFNNEADTPDNFQSRRPNTSFCFLDIRSPGLGDTAMYLCATSSGHNDGEAFFGQGTRLTVV.

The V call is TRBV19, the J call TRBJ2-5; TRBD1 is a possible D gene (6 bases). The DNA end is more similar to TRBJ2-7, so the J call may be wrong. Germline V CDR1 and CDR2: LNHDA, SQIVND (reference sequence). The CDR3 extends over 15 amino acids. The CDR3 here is CASSIAEDSAYEQYF. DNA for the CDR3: TGTGCCAGTAGTATAGCAGAGGACAGTGCCTACGAGCAGTACTTC.

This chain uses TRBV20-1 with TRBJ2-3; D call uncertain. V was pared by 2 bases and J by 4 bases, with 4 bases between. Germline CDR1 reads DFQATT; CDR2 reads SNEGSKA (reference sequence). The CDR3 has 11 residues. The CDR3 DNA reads TGCAGTGCTAGATGGGCAGATACGCAGTATTTT. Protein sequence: CSARWADTQYF.

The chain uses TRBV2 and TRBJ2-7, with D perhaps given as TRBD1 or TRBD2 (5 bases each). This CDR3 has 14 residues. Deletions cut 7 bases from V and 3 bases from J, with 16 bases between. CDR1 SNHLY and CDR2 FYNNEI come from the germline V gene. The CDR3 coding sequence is TGTGCCAGCAAGAGGGAAGGGACCAACTACGAGCAGTACTTC. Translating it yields CASKREGTNYEQYF.

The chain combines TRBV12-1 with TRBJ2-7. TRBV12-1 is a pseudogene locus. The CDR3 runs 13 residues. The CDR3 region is CASSSNAAYEQYF. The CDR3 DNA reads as TGTGCCAGCAGCTCGAATGCCGCCTACGAGCAGTACTTC.